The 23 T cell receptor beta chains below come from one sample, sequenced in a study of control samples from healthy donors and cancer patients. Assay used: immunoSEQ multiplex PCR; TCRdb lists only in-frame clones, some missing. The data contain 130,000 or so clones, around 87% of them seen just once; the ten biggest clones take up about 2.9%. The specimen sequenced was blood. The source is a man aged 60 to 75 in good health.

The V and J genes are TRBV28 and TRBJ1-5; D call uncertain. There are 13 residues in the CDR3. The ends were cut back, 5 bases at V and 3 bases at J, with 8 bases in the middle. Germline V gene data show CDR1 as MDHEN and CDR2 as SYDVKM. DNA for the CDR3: TGTGCCAGCAGTGTCTCCCCCAATCAGCCCCAGCATTTT. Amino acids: CASSVSPNQPQHF.

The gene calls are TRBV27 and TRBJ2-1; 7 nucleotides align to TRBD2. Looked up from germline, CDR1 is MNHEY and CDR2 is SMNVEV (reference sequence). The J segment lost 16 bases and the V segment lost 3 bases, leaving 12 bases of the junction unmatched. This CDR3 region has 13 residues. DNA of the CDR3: TGTGCCAGCAGTTTCGGAAACCCTAGCGGTCTTTTCTTC. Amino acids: CASSFGNPSGLFF.

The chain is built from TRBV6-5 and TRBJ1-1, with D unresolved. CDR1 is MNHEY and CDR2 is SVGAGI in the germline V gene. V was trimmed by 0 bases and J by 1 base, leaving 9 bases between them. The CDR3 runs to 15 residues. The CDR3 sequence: CASSYSLPQNTEAFF. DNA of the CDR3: TGTGCCAGCAGTTACTCATTACCCCAGAACACTGAAGCTTTCTTT.

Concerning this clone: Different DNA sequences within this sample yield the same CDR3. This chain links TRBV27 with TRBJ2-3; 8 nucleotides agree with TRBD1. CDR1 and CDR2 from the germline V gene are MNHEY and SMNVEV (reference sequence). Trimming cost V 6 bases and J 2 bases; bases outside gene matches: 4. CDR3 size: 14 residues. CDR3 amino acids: CASRRQGSTDTQYF. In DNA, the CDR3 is TGTGCCAGCAGGCGACAGGGGTCCACAGATACGCAGTATTTT.

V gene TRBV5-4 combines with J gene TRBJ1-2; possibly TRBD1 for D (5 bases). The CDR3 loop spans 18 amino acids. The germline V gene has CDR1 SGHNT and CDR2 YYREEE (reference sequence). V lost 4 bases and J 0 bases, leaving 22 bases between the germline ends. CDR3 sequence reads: CASSPLGRLSLANYGYTF. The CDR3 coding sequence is TGTGCCAGCAGCCCTCTGGGGCGGCTATCCCTTGCTAACTATGGCTACACCTTC.

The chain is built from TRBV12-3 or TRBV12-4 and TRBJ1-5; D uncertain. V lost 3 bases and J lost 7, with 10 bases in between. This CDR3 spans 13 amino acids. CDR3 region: CASSFNLGQPQHF. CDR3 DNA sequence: TGTGCCAGCAGTTTTAACCTAGGGCAGCCCCAGCATTTT.

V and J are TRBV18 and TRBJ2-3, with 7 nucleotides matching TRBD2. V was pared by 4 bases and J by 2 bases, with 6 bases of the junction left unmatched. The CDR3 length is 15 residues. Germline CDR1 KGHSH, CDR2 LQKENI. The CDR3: CASSLPGGSTDTQYF. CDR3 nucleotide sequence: TGTGCCAGCTCACTTCCGGGGGGATCCACAGATACGCAGTATTTT.

The CDR3 bases are TGTGCCAGCACCCGGGACAGGGTCGGCGATACGCAGTATTTT. It is translated as CASTRDRVGDTQYF. V gene TRBV6-5 combines with J gene TRBJ2-3; 9 bases align to TRBD1. The CDR3 runs to 14 residues. Germline assignment: CDR1 MNHEY and CDR2 SVGAGI. V was clipped by 7 bases and J by 6 bases; unmatched bases: 8.

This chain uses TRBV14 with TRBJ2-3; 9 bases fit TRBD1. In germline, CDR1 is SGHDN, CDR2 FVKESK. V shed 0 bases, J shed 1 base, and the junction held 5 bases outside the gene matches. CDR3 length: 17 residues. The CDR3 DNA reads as TGTGCCAGCAGCCAAGACAGGACAGGGGCCCGCACAGATACGCAGTATTTT. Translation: CASSQDRTGARTDTQYF.

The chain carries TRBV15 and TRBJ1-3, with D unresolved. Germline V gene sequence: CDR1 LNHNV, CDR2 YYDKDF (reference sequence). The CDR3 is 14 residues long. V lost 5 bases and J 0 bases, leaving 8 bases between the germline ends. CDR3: CATSEISSGNTIYF. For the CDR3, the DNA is TGTGCCACCAGCGAGATTTCCTCTGGAAACACCATATATTTT.

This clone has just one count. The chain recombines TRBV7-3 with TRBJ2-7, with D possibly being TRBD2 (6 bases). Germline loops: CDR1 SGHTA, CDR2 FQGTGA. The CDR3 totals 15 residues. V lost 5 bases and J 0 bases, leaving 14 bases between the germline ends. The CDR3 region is CASSATSSSSYEQYF. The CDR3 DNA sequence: TGTGCCAGCAGCGCCACTAGCTCTAGCTCCTACGAGCAGTACTTC.

CDR3 sequence reads: CASSTSRGSNEKLFF. CDR3 nucleotide sequence: TGTGCCAGCAGCACCTCGCGGGGTTCTAATGAAAAACTGTTTTTT. The chain combines TRBV3-1 (or the pseudogene TRBV3-2) with TRBJ1-4; no clear D. The germline CDR1 and CDR2 sequences are LGHDT and YNNKEL (reference sequence). With 5 bases removed from V and 3 bases from J, the gap between germline ends came to 13 bases. This CDR3 comprises 15 residues.

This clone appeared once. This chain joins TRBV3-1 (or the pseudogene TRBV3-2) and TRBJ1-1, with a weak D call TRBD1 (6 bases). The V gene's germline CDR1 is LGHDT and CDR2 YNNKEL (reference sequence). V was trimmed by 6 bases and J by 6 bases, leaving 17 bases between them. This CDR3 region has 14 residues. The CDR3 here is CASRHGGESAEAFF. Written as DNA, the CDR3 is TGTGCCAGCAGACATGGGGGCGAATCGGCTGAAGCTTTCTTT.

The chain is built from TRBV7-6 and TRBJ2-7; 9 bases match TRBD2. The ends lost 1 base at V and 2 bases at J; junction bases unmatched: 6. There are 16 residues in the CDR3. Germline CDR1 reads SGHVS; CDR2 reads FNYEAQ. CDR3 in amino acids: CASSLGVERGAYEQYF. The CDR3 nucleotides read TGTGCCAGCAGCTTAGGTGTCGAGCGGGGGGCCTACGAGCAGTACTTC. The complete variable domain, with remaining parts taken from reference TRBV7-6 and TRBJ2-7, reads GAGVSQSPRYKVTKRGQDVALRCDPISGHVSLYWYRQALGQGPEFLTYFNYEAQQDKSGLPNDRFSAERPEGSISTLTIQRTEQRDSAMYRCASSLGVERGAYEQYFGPGTRLTVT.

In DNA form, the CDR3 reads TGTGCCAGCAGTTCTCGGGACTTTGGTGGCACTGAAGCTTTCTTT. Translated: CASSSRDFGGTEAFF. The chain has TRBV6-5 and TRBJ1-1, with D perhaps matching TRBD1 (5 bases). The ends were cut back, 4 bases at V and 4 bases at J, with 16 bases in the middle. Germline loops: CDR1 MNHEY, CDR2 SVGAGI. The CDR3 is 15 residues long.

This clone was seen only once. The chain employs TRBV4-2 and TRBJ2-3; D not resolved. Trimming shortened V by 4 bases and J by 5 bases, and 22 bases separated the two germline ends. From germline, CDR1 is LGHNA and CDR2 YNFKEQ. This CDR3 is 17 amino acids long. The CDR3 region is CASSPQMDPYGIDTQYF. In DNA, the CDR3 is TGTGCCAGCAGCCCACAGATGGACCCCTATGGGATAGATACGCAGTATTTT.

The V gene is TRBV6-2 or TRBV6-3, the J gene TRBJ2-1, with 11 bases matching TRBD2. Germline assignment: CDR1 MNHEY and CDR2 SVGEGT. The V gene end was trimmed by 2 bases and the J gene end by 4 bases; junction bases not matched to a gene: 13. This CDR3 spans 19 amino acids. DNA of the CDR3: TGTGCCAGCAGTTACCAGGGGCTTACCCTAGCGGGGGGATACAATGAGCAGTTCTTC. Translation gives CASSYQGLTLAGGYNEQFF.

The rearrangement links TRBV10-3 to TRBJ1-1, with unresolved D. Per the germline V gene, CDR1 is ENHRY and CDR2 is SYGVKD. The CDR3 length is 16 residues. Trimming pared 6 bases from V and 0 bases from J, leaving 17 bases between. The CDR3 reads CAISRTPQIVNTEAFF. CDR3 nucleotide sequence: TGTGCCATCAGCAGAACACCACAGATCGTGAACACTGAAGCTTTCTTT.

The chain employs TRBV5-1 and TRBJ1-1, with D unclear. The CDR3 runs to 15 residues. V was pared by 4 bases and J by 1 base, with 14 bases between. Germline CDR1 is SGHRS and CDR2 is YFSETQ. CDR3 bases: TGCGCCAGCAGCACCCAGATCGCGGGGAACACTGAAGCTTTCTTT. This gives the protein CASSTQIAGNTEAFF.

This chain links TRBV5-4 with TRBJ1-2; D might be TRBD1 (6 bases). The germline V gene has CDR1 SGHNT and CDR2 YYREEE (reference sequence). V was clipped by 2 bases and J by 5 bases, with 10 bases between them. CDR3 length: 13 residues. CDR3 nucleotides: TGTGCCAGCAGCTTAGGGGGAGGGTATGGCTACACCTTC. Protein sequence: CASSLGGGYGYTF. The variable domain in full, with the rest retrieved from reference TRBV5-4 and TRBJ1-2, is ETGVTQSPTHLIKTRGQQVTLRCSSQSGHNTVSWYQQALGQGPQFIFQYYREEENGRGNFPPRFSGLQFPNYSSELNVNALELDDSALYLCASSLGGGYGYTFGSGTRLTVV.

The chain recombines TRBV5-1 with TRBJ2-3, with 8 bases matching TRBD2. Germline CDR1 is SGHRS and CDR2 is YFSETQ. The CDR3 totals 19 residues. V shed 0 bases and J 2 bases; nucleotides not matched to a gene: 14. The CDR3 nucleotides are TGCGCCAGCAGCTTGGCCAGGACGGGGGGGCTAGTGTCCACAGATACGCAGTATTTT. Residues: CASSLARTGGLVSTDTQYF. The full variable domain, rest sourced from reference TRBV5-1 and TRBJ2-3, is KAGVTQTPRYLIKTRGQQVTLSCSPISGHRSVSWYQQTPGQGLQFLFEYFSETQRNKGNFPGRFSGRQFSNSRSEMNVSTLELGDSALYLCASSLARTGGLVSTDTQYFGPGTRLTVL.

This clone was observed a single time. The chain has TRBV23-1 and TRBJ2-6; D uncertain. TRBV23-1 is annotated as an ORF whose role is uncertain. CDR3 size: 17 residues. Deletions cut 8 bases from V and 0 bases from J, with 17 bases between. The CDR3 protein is CASRQAEPTSGANVLTF. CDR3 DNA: TGCGCCAGCCGGCAGGCGGAGCCTACCTCTGGGGCCAACGTCCTGACTTTC.

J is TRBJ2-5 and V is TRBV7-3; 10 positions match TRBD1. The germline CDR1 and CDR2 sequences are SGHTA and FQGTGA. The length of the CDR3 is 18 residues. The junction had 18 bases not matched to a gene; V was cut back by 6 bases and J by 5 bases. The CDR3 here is CASRHPRGGQGNGETQYF. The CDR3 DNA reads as TGTGCCAGCAGACACCCCCGGGGGGGACAGGGGAATGGGGAGACCCAGTACTTC.